The rows below give T cell receptor beta chains drawn from one sample of a study of control samples from healthy donors and cancer patients. Clones were read by immunoSEQ multiplex PCR, and TCRdb kept only the in-frame ones, dropping some. The sample holds tens of thousands of clones, 80% to 90% seen once. The specimen was PBMCs. These receptors all stem from a man aged 55-75 years with colorectal cancer. Both conserved end residues are part of each CDR3. Clone size appears in some rows only: once, few, many, or a class for an expanded clone.

v_call,clone_size,j_call,cdr3_aa
TRBV29-1,NA,TRBJ1-1,CSVESLTQGTEAFF
TRBV15,NA,TRBJ1-2,CATSRDRVVSYGYTF
TRBV11-3,NA,TRBJ2-3,CASSLNSGLDTQYF
TRBV29-1,NA,TRBJ2-2,CSVSSASANTGELFF
TRBV10-3,NA,TRBJ2-1,CAISEITKGTYNEQFF
TRBV3-1/TRBV3-2,NA,TRBJ1-1,CASSRRTGVGMNTEAFF
TRBV18,once,TRBJ2-7,CASSPLAGASYEQYF
TRBV5-8,NA,TRBJ1-2,CASSSIGLVGNGYTF
TRBV19,NA,TRBJ1-1,CASSMWFKDTEAFF
TRBV2,NA,TRBJ1-1,CASSPRGDTEAFF
TRBV9,NA,TRBJ1-2,CASSPGTGLNYGYTF
TRBV7-2,NA,TRBJ2-2,CASSQDWNTGELFF
TRBV3-1/TRBV3-2,once,TRBJ2-4,CASSQGTGGIAIQYF
TRBV4-2,NA,TRBJ1-1,CASSQEGQGRTEAFF
TRBV11-2,NA,TRBJ1-1,CASSADRWNTEAFF
TRBV9,NA,TRBJ1-2,CASSATGNYGYTF
TRBV24-1,NA,TRBJ1-1,CATSEQGTEAFF
TRBV5-1,NA,TRBJ2-7,CASSYGDSYEQYF
TRBV3-1/TRBV3-2,once,TRBJ1-2,CASSQDNQRGYTF
TRBV27,NA,TRBJ1-2,CASSLGAGYGYTF
TRBV5-1,NA,TRBJ2-7,CASSYQEVGYEQYF
TRBV5-4,few,TRBJ1-2,CASSPGTGNYGYTF
TRBV19,NA,TRBJ1-6,CASRIPGQGPLHF
TRBV6-1,NA,TRBJ2-5,CASSELAGGPQETQYF
TRBV5-6,few,TRBJ1-1,CASSDRPPTVNTEAFF
TRBV29-1,few,TRBJ2-1,CSAPITSGGAGEQFF
TRBV10-3,medium-sized,TRBJ2-1,CAISDFASYNEQFF
TRBV5-8,NA,TRBJ1-3,CAGGTSGNTIYF
TRBV6-6,NA,TRBJ1-5,CASSSYGGNQPQHF
TRBV2,once,TRBJ2-2,CASSEVGGADTGELFF
TRBV6-1,NA,TRBJ1-6,CASSEAGSNSPLHF
TRBV5-4,NA,TRBJ2-1,CASSDVGGYNEQFF
TRBV12-5,NA,TRBJ1-1,CASGLVLDTEAFF
TRBV9,NA,TRBJ2-3,CASSYGTSGGFLPTDTQYF
TRBV6-5,NA,TRBJ2-7,CASSYSSASYEQYF
TRBV19,NA,TRBJ1-6,CASSIEGAGGSPLHF
TRBV10-3,once,TRBJ1-2,CAISEEGGPTYGYTF
TRBV5-4,NA,TRBJ1-1,CASSWDRGTEAFF
TRBV10-1,NA,TRBJ2-3,CASSETGLSTDTQYF
TRBV28,NA,TRBJ1-4,CASSLTQGSTNEKLFF
TRBV9,NA,TRBJ2-2,CASTAGDSSTGELFF
TRBV5-1,NA,TRBJ2-3,CASSWPIAGGSTDTQYF
TRBV4-3,few,TRBJ1-3,CASSFGLYGEGTIYF
TRBV24-1,few,TRBJ1-3,CATTGGRGNTIYF
TRBV9,NA,TRBJ2-5,CASSVRPSGVGETQYF
TRBV7-6,NA,TRBJ2-1,CASSPYSGGTYNEQFF
TRBV19,NA,TRBJ1-2,CASSPAGSNNYGYTF
TRBV7-9,NA,TRBJ1-2,CASSLGGEYGYTF
TRBV2,NA,TRBJ2-2,CASRVSATGELFF